This is a list of T cell receptor beta chains from one sample in a study of blood T cell repertoires in COVID-19. Generated by immunoSEQ multiplex PCR, the TCRdb table keeps only in-frame clones and is missing some. This repertoire shows some 260,000 clones, around 85% found once; its top ten account for 4% to 4.5%. Sequencing used peripheral blood. Every receptor here comes from a woman aged 35 to 49 with active or convalescent COVID-19. Both conserved end residues are part of each CDR3. D genes are given only for firm matches. Clone size is stated in some rows and not others, as once, few, many or a class when expanded.

clone size,D gene,J gene,V gene,CDR3 DNA,CDR3 protein
.,TRBD1,TRBJ2-3,TRBV5-1,TGCGCCAGCAGCCGGACAGGCGACACAGATACGCAGTATTTT,CASSRTGDTDTQYF
.,TRBD2,TRBJ2-1,TRBV30,TGTGCCTGGAGTCCCCTTAGCGGGGGGGTAGGAAATGAGCAGTTCTTC,CAWSPLSGGVGNEQFF
.,TRBD1,TRBJ1-2,TRBV7-7,TGTGCTACCACAACCTATCGGACAGGAGACTATGGCTACACCTTC,CATTTYRTGDYGYTF
.,TRBD1,TRBJ1-5,TRBV5-1,TGCGCCAGCAGCTTTAGGAGGGGGCGGAGGGGCAATCAGCCCCAGCATTTT,CASSFRRGRRGNQPQHF
medium-sized,.,TRBJ2-3,TRBV10-1,TGCGCCAGCAGTAGGCACCCCCTCACCGGGACGGGGAGGACAGATACGCAGTATTTT,CASSRHPLTGTGRTDTQYF
few,.,TRBJ1-6,TRBV9,TGTGCCAGCAGCGTGACAGTCTATAATTCACCCCTCCACTTT,CASSVTVYNSPLHF
once,TRBD1,TRBJ2-7,TRBV11-2,TGTGCCAGCAGCTTAGTAGGGACAGGGCCCTACGAGCAGTACTTC,CASSLVGTGPYEQYF
few,.,TRBJ1-4,TRBV7-3,TGTGCCAGCAGCTTAGTAGCGGGTCCGGATGAAAAACTGTTTTTT,CASSLVAGPDEKLFF
.,TRBD1,TRBJ1-1,TRBV11-2,TGTGCCAGCCTCTCCGGGACAGGGAATTTGAACACTGAAGCTTTCTTT,CASLSGTGNLNTEAFF
.,TRBD1,TRBJ2-2,TRBV6-1,TGTGCCAGCAGTGAATGGGGACAGGGGGTAGCCGGGGAGCTGTTTTTT,CASSEWGQGVAGELFF
.,.,TRBJ1-3,TRBV2,TGTGCCAGCAGACAAACAGTCTACTCTGGAAACACCATATATTTT,CASRQTVYSGNTIYF
.,TRBD1,TRBJ1-4,TRBV6-1,TGTGCCAGCAGTGAAAGGGGGCCCATGTTTTTT,CASSERGPMFF
.,.,TRBJ1-2,TRBV5-8,TGTGCCAGCAAGGCGGGCACGGCAAACTATGGCTACACCTTC,CASKAGTANYGYTF
.,.,TRBJ2-2,TRBV29-1,TGCAGCGGAGGGCAACTCCCCGGGGAGCTGTTTTTT,CSGGQLPGELFF
.,TRBD1,TRBJ1-1,TRBV2,TGTGCCAGCAGCTTCGACAGGGGGGACACTGAAGCTTTCTTT,CASSFDRGDTEAFF
.,TRBD2,TRBJ2-1,TRBV5-4,TGTGCCAGCAGCACTATTAGCGGGAATGAGCAGTTCTTC,CASSTISGNEQFF
.,.,TRBJ1-2,TRBV28,TGTGCCAGCAGTTCACAGACGGTCTATGGCTACACCTTC,CASSSQTVYGYTF
.,.,TRBJ1-1,TRBV28,TGTGCCAGCAGTTTAACCGCCGGAGGTGAAGCTTTCTTT,CASSLTAGGEAFF
once,TRBD1,TRBJ2-2,TRBV15,TGTGCCACCAGTTGCGCAGGGGTAGGGGGCGCAGGTCTGTGCACCGGGGAGCTGTTTTTT,CATSCAGVGGAGLCTGELFF
once,TRBD1,TRBJ2-7,TRBV19,TGTGCCAGTAGTAAGGGACAGAACCTTTACGAGCAGTACTTC,CASSKGQNLYEQYF
.,.,TRBJ1-3,TRBV19,TGTGCCAGTAGTGTTTACCTGAGCTCTGGAAACACCATATATTTT,CASSVYLSSGNTIYF
.,.,TRBJ1-5,TRBV28,TGTGCCAGCAGCCTATTTGGGGGAGGGGCCGGAGGTTCCAATCAGCCCCAGCATTTT,CASSLFGGGAGGSNQPQHF
.,TRBD1,TRBJ1-1,TRBV19,TGTGCCAGTAGAAGGGGACAGAGGAACACTGAAGCTTTCTTT,CASRRGQRNTEAFF
.,.,TRBJ1-2,TRBV13,TGTGCCAGCAGACCAAAAGGGGGGGAGCTCTATGGCTACACCTTC,CASRPKGGELYGYTF
few,TRBD2,TRBJ2-2,TRBV11-3,TGTGCCAGCAGCTTGGGACTAGCGGGGGGGAACACCGGGGAGCTGTTTTTT,CASSLGLAGGNTGELFF
.,TRBD2,TRBJ2-2,TRBV6-4,TGTGCCAGCAGTGACTCCGGGACTAGCACCGGGGAGCTGTTTTTT,CASSDSGTSTGELFF
.,TRBD2,TRBJ2-5,TRBV10-3,TGTGCCATCAGTGAGTCCACTAGCGGGGGGGCCAGGGAGACCCAGTACTTC,CAISESTSGGARETQYF
.,TRBD1,TRBJ2-3,TRBV5-1,TGCGCCAGCAGCTCCGACAGGGGAACAGATACGCAGTATTTT,CASSSDRGTDTQYF
.,.,TRBJ1-2,TRBV6-4,TGTGCCAGCAAGGCCCCTCCCGACTCTAACTATGGCTACACCTTC,CASKAPPDSNYGYTF
.,TRBD1,TRBJ1-1,TRBV10-3,TGTGCCATCAGCGGACAGGGGAACACTGAAGCTTTCTTT,CAISGQGNTEAFF
.,.,TRBJ1-3,TRBV30,TGTGCCTGGAGTCCCAACTCTGGAAACACCATATATTTT,CAWSPNSGNTIYF
.,TRBD1,TRBJ1-6,TRBV27,TGTGCCAGCAGTTTGGGACAGAATTCACCACCCCTCCACTTT,CASSLGQNSPPLHF
.,.,TRBJ1-2,TRBV10-3,TGTGCCATCCCCCGGGAACTAGGCTATGGCTACACCTTC,CAIPRELGYGYTF
.,TRBD1,TRBJ2-3,TRBV7-3,TGTGCCAGCAGCTTCGACAGGGGGGCCACAGATACGCAGTATTTT,CASSFDRGATDTQYF
.,.,TRBJ1-2,TRBV5-5,TGTGCCAGCAGCCCAAGTGAGCGCGGATGGGGCTACACCTTC,CASSPSERGWGYTF
.,.,TRBJ1-3,TRBV4-1,TGCGCCAGCAGCCAACCCACAACAGGGAAGGGAAACACCATATATTTT,CASSQPTTGKGNTIYF
.,.,TRBJ2-7,TRBV14,TGTGCCAGCAGCCAAACACAGGGTAACTCCTACGAGCAGTACTTC,CASSQTQGNSYEQYF
few,.,TRBJ1-1,TRBV11-2,TGTGCCAGCAGCCGGGGAAGTGTCAGGATGAACACTGAAGCTTTCTTT,CASSRGSVRMNTEAFF
.,TRBD2,TRBJ2-3,TRBV30,TGTGCCTGGAGCCGACTAGCGGGGGGCCCTGATACGCAGTATTTT,CAWSRLAGGPDTQYF
.,TRBD1,TRBJ2-6,TRBV10-1,TGCGCCAGCAGAGGGACAGGGAAGCCCGGCTCTGGGGCCAACGTCCTGACTTTC,CASRGTGKPGSGANVLTF
.,TRBD1,TRBJ1-3,TRBV6-6,TGTGCCAGCAGGGGCGGGACAGTCTCTGGAAACACCATATATTTT,CASRGGTVSGNTIYF